The next 21 T cell receptor beta chains were all read from a single sample in a study of T-cell memory formation after mild COVID-19. TCRdb used MiXCR to reprocess the 5' RACE reads, holding one entry per CDR3 protein. The repertoire includes about 350,000 distinct CDR3 sequences, about 13% of them detected once, and 22% sits in the top ten. The source material was PBMCs or a T cell subset sorted from them (not recorded which). The receptors were gathered from a man between 18 and 29 years old who had mild COVID-19 (a few samples of this study predate the infection). Cell type and time point are not known.

The chain joins TRBV7-2 to TRBJ1-5, with D hard to call. CDR1 is SGHTA and CDR2 is FQGNSA in the germline V gene. The V end was cut by 2 bases, the J end by 5 bases, with 13 bases between. This CDR3 is 15 amino acids long. The CDR3 spells CASSLIFPSDQPQHF. In DNA form, the CDR3 reads TGTGCCAGCAGCTTAATTTTTCCGAGCGATCAGCCCCAGCATTTT.

CDR3 protein: CASRGSYEQYF. The CDR3 region has the DNA TGTGCCAGTAGAGGTTCCTACGAGCAGTACTTC. The V call is TRBV19, the J call TRBJ2-7; D gene ambiguous. V lost 6 bases to trimming and J lost 1 base, with 4 bases between them. Looked up from germline, CDR1 is LNHDA and CDR2 is SQIVND (reference sequence). This CDR3 is built from 11 residues.

This chain uses TRBV4-2 with TRBJ2-1, with D unresolved. CDR1 is LGHNA and CDR2 is YNFKEQ in the germline V gene. There are 14 residues in the CDR3. Trimming took off 3 bases at V and 3 bases at J, with 9 bases between the two ends. The CDR3 protein is CASSQPLDYNEQFF. CDR3 DNA sequence: TGTGCCAGCAGCCAGCCTCTGGACTACAATGAGCAGTTCTTC.

The chain couples TRBV2 to TRBJ2-2; 7 nucleotides line up with TRBD2. This CDR3 has 13 residues. The V gene's germline CDR1 is SNHLY and CDR2 FYNNEI. V shed 6 bases, J shed 6 bases, and the junction held 4 bases outside the gene matches. The CDR3, as DNA: TGTGCCAGCAGGAAGCGGGGCTCCGGGGAGCTGTTTTTT. This codes for CASRKRGSGELFF. The full variable domain, completed using reference TRBV2 and TRBJ2-2, is EPEVTQTPSHQVTQMGQEVILRCVPISNHLYFYWYRQILGQKVEFLVSFYNNEISEKSEIFDDQFSVERPDGSNFTLKIRSTKLEDSAMYFCASRKRGSGELFFGEGSRLTVL.

This clonotype has at least ten counts. The chain is built from TRBV4-3 and TRBJ2-1; 8 nucleotides line up with TRBD2. The CDR3 is 15 amino acids. The V and J ends lost 0 bases and 9 bases, in that order; junction bases with no gene match: 7. Germline lookup yields CDR1 LGHNA and CDR2 YSLEER. CDR3 in amino acids: CASSQDRGGYGEQFF. CDR3 coding DNA: TGCGCCAGCAGCCAAGATCGGGGGGGGTATGGTGAGCAGTTCTTC.

This clonotype was detected a few times. The genes are TRBV12-3 or TRBV12-4 and TRBJ1-2; tentative D call: TRBD1 (6 bases). V lost 5 bases, J lost 5 bases, and 18 bases lay in between. This CDR3 contains 15 residues. The CDR3 protein is CASSMGGRQSYGYTF. The CDR3 DNA reads as TGTGCCAGCAGTATGGGGGGCCGCCAGTCATATGGCTACACCTTC.

This sequence joins TRBV7-3 and TRBJ2-2; 7 positions match TRBD2. The CDR3 is 16 amino acids. The V gene end was trimmed by 2 bases and the J gene end by 5 bases; junction bases not matched to a gene: 8. CDR1 and CDR2 (germline): SGHTA, FQGTGA. For the CDR3, the DNA is TGTGCCAGCAGCTTACGGGCGGGGGACGATACCGGGGAGCTGTTTTTT. This translates into CASSLRAGDDTGELFF.

The gene calls are TRBV6-5 and TRBJ1-6; the D is unclear. V was cut by 8 bases and J by 7 bases, with 9 bases left in between. Looked up from germline, CDR1 is MNHEY and CDR2 is SVGAGI. This CDR3 has 12 amino acids. The CDR3 is CASRELNSPLHF. CDR3 bases: TGTGCCAGCCGGGAACTAAATTCACCCCTCCACTTT.

The chain has TRBV7-2 and TRBJ2-3, with 10 nucleotides matching TRBD1. CDR1 and CDR2 (germline): SGHTA, FQGNSA. The CDR3 has 16 amino acids. Germline trimming cut 3 bases from V and 5 bases from J; bases unmatched to any gene: 8. CDR3 amino acids: CASSFRQGAAGDTQYF. DNA for the CDR3: TGTGCCAGCAGCTTCCGACAGGGGGCTGCGGGAGATACGCAGTATTTT.

This clonotype turned up a few times. The rearrangement links TRBV6-2 or TRBV6-3 to TRBJ1-2; weak D call: TRBD1 (6 bases). Between the trimmed V and J ends, which lost 6 bases and 5 bases, there was a span of 13 bases. Germline V gives CDR1 MNHEY, CDR2 SVGEGT. The length of the CDR3 is 13 residues. CDR3 region: CASRVDSAYGYTF. The CDR3 DNA reads as TGTGCCAGCAGGGTGGACAGCGCTTATGGCTACACCTTC.

The chain carries TRBV7-7 and TRBJ2-5; D is possibly TRBD2 (7 bases). The V end was cut by 2 bases, the J end by 5 bases, with 15 bases between. The CDR3 sequence is 15 residues long. Germline CDR1 SSHAT, CDR2 FNYEAQ (reference sequence). CDR3 bases: TGTGCCAGCAGCTTACTGGGGGGGGGCCCGGAGACCCAGTACTTC. This sequence encodes CASSLLGGGPETQYF.

The chain uses TRBV6-2 or TRBV6-3 and TRBJ2-5; the D call may be TRBD1 or TRBD2 (5 bases each). CDR1 is MNHEY and CDR2 is SVGEGT in the germline V gene. The CDR3 is made up of 14 amino acids. V lost 2 bases, J lost 4 bases, and 11 bases lay in between. The CDR3 protein is CASSYVGAPETQYF. CDR3 coding DNA: TGTGCCAGCAGTTACGTCGGGGCCCCAGAGACCCAGTACTTC.

This clonotype was counted a few times. The rearrangement uses TRBV6-1 and TRBJ2-7; D gene uncertain. The CDR3 loop spans 12 amino acids. V was clipped by 3 bases and J by 4 bases, with 7 bases between them. Germline V gene data show CDR1 as MNHNS and CDR2 as SASEGT. The CDR3 sequence: CASSDRSYEQYV. The DNA of the CDR3 is TGTGCCAGCAGTGATCGCAGTTACGAGCAGTACGTC.

CDR3 DNA: TGTGCCAGCAGCGCTCTTGGGGCATTGGGTGATGAGCAGTTCTTC. Protein sequence: CASSALGALGDEQFF. The V gene is TRBV7-3, the J gene TRBJ2-1; perhaps TRBD1 as D (5 bases). V lost 5 bases, J lost 8 bases, and 19 bases lay in between. CDR3 length equals 15 residues. CDR1 is SGHTA, CDR2 FQGTGA, per germline.

The CDR3 DNA follows: TGTGCCAGCAGCTTAAAGGGACCTTCGTATGGCTACACCTTC. It specifies CASSLKGPSYGYTF. The rearrangement links TRBV7-9 to TRBJ1-2; TRBD1 might be the D (5 bases). CDR1 and CDR2 from the germline V gene are SEHNR and FQNEAQ (reference sequence). V lost 2 bases and J lost 5, with 12 bases in between. The length of the CDR3 is 14 residues.

This clonotype has only a few counts. This sequence joins TRBV4-2 and TRBJ2-1; possible D gene TRBD2, 5 bases. Germline V gene lookup returns CDR1 LGHNA and CDR2 YNFKEQ. This CDR3 is 16 amino acids long. V dropped 0 bases and J dropped 4 bases, with 13 bases sitting between them. The CDR3 nucleotides read TGTGCCAGCAGCCAAGACCCTCCGGGGAAATACAATGAGCAGTTCTTC. Translating it yields CASSQDPPGKYNEQFF.

This clonotype showed up just a few times. The chain employs TRBV25-1 and TRBJ1-1, with a possible D match to TRBD1 (6 bases). Trimming took off 1 base at V and 0 bases at J, with 9 bases between the two ends. In germline, CDR1 is MGHDK, CDR2 SYGVNS. The CDR3 is made up of 15 amino acids. CDR3: CASSEWGQMNTEAFF. CDR3 DNA: TGTGCCAGCAGTGAATGGGGGCAGATGAACACTGAAGCTTTCTTT.

This clonotype was observed a few times. The V gene is TRBV7-2, the J gene TRBJ2-3; the match to TRBD1 covers 8 bases. The junction had 6 bases not matched to a gene; V was cut back by 6 bases and J by 1 base. The CDR3 is 15 residues long. Germline CDR1 is SGHTA and CDR2 is FQGNSA. The CDR3 protein is CASRVQGGGTDTQYF. The CDR3, as DNA: TGTGCCAGCAGGGTACAGGGGGGTGGCACAGATACGCAGTATTTT.

This chain joins TRBV29-1 and TRBJ2-1; 7 bases fit TRBD1. CDR3 length: 21 residues. J gave up 4 bases and V 7 bases, and 31 bases lay outside the gene matches. Germline CDR1 is SQVTM and CDR2 is ANQGSEA. DNA of the CDR3: TGCAGCGGGGGTTCAATCACTACCGACAGGGTAAATGTTGTATGGTACAATGAGCAGTTCTTC. Protein product: CSGGSITTDRVNVVWYNEQFF.

This chain uses TRBV5-1 with TRBJ2-5; no clear D. Germline V gene data show CDR1 as SGHRS and CDR2 as YFSETQ. This CDR3 has 17 amino acids. V gave up 4 bases and J gave up 5 bases, with 24 bases separating them. CDR3 sequence (DNA): TGCGCCAGCAGCCTCTACTCAACCCGGCGGATCGGGGAGACCCAGTACTTC. This codes for CASSLYSTRRIGETQYF.

The chain uses TRBV9 and TRBJ1-2; no reliable D call. The V gene lost 0 bases and the J gene lost 3 bases, with 9 bases spanning the gap. The CDR3 is 14 residues long. Germline V CDR1 and CDR2: SGDLS, YYNGEE. The CDR3 loop is CASSVGGNDYGYTF. The CDR3 DNA sequence: TGTGCCAGCAGCGTAGGAGGGAATGACTATGGCTACACCTTC.